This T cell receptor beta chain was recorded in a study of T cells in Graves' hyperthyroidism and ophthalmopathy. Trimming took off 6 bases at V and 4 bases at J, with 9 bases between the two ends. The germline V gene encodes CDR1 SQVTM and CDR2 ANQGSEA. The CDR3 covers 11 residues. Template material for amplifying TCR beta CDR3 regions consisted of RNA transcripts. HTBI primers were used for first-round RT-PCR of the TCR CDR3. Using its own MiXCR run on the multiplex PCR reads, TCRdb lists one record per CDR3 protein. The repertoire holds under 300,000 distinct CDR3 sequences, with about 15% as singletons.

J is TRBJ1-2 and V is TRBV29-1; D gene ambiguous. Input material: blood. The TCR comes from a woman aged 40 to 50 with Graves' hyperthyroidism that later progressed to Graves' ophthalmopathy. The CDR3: CSVRDAYGYTF. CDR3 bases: TGCAGCGTACGGGATGCCTATGGCTACACCTTC.